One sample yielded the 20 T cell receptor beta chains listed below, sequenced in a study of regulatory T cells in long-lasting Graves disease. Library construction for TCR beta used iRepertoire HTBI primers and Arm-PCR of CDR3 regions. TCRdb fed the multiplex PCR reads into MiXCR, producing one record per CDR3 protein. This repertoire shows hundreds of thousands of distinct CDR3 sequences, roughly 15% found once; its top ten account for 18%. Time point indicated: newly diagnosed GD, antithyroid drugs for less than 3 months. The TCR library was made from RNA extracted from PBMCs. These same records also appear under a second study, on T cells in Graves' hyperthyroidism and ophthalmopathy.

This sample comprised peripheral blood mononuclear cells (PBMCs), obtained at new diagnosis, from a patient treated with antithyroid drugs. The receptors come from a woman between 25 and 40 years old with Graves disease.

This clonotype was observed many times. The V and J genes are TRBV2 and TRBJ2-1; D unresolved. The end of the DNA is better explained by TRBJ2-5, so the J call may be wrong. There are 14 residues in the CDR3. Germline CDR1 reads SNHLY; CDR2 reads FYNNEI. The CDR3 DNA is TGTGCCAGCAGTGAAGCGCTTCCTCAAGAGACCCAGTACTTC. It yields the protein CASSEALPQETQYF.

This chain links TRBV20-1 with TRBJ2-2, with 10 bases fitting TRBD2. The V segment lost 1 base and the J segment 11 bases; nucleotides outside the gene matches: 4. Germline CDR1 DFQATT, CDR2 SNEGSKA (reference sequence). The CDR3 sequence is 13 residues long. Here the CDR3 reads CSARGTSGAELFF. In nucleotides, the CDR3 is TGCAGTGCTAGAGGGACTAGCGGCGCCGAGCTGTTTTTT.

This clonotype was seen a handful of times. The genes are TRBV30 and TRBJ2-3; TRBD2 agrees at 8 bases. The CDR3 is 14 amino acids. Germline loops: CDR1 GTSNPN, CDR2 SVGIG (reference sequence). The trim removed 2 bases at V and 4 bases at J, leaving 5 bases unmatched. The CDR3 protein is CAWSRGGRSDTQYF. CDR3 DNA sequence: TGTGCCTGGAGTCGGGGCGGGAGGTCAGATACGCAGTATTTT.

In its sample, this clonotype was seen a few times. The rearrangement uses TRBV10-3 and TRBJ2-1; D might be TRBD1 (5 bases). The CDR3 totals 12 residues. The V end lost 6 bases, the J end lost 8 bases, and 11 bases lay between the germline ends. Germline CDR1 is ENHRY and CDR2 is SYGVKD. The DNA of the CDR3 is TGTGCCATCAGCGATGACAGCGATGAGCAGTTCTTC. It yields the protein CAISDDSDEQFF.

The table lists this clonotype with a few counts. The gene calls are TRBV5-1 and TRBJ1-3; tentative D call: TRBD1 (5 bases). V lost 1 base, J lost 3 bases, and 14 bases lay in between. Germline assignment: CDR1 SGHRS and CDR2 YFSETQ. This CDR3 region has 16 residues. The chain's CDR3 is CASSLQGAPNGNTIYF. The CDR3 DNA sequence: TGCGCCAGCAGCTTGCAAGGGGCGCCAAATGGAAACACCATATATTTT.

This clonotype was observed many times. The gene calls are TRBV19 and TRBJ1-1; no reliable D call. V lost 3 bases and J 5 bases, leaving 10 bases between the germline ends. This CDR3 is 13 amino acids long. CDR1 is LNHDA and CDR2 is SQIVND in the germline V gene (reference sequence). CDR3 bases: TGTGCCAGTAGTATCACACGGTGGACTGAAGCTTTCTTT. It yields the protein CASSITRWTEAFF.

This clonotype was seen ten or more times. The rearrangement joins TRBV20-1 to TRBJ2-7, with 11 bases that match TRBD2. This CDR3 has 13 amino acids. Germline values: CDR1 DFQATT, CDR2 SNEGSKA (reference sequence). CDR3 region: CSCTSGSTYEQYF. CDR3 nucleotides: TGCAGCTGTACTAGCGGGAGTACCTACGAGCAGTACTTC.

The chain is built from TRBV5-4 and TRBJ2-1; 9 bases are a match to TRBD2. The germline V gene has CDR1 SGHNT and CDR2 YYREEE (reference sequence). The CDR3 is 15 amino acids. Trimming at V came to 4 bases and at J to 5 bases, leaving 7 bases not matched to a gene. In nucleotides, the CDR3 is TGTGCCAGCAGCGGTAGCGGGAGTCTCCACAATGAGCAGTTCTTC. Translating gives CASSGSGSLHNEQFF.

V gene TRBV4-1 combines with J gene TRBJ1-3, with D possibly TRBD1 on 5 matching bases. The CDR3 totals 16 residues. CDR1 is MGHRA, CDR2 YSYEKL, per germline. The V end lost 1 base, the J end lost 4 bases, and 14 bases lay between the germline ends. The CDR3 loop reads CASSQVGTEKGNTIYF. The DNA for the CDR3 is TGCGCCAGCAGCCAAGTCGGGACCGAGAAAGGAAACACCATATATTTT.

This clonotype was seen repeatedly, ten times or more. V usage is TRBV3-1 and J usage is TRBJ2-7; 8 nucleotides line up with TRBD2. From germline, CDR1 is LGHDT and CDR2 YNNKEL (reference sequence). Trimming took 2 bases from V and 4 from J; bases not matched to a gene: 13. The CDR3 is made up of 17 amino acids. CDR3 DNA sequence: TGTGCCAGCAGCCAACCTCTACCCGGGACTAGAGTATACGAGCAGTACTTC. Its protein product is CASSQPLPGTRVYEQYF.

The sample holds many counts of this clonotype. The CDR3 region has the DNA TGCAGCGACCGGACAGGAGAGACCCAGTACTTC. Its translation is CSDRTGETQYF. The chain couples TRBV29-1 to TRBJ2-5, with 7 bases that match TRBD1. This CDR3 has 11 amino acids. The germline V gene encodes CDR1 SQVTM and CDR2 ANQGSEA. V shed 7 bases and J 4 bases; nucleotides not matched to a gene: 3. The full variable domain, with the rest looked up from reference TRBV29-1 and TRBJ2-5, is SAVISQKPSRDICQRGTSLTIQCQVDSQVTMMFWYRQQPGQSLTLIATANQGSEATYESGFVIDKFPISRPNLTFSTLTVSNMSPEDSSIYLCSDRTGETQYFGPGTRLLVL.

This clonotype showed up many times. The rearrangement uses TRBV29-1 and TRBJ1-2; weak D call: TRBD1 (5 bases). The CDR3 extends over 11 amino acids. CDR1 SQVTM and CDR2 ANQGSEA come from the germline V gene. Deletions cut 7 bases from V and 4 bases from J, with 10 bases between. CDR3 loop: CSATVAYGYTF. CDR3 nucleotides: TGCAGCGCGACAGTTGCCTATGGCTACACCTTC.

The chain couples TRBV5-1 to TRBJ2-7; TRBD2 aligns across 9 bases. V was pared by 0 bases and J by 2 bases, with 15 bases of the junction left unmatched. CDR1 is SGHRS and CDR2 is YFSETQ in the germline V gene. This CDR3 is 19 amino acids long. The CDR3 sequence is CASSLAVAGETLGTYEQYF. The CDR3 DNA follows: TGCGCCAGCAGCTTGGCCGTAGCGGGGGAGACGCTCGGGACCTACGAGCAGTACTTC.

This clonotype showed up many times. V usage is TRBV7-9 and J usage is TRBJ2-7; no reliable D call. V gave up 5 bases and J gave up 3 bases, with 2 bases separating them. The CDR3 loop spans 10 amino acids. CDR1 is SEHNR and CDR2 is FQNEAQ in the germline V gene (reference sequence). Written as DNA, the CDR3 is TGTGCCAGCAGCAACTACGAGCAGTACTTC. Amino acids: CASSNYEQYF.

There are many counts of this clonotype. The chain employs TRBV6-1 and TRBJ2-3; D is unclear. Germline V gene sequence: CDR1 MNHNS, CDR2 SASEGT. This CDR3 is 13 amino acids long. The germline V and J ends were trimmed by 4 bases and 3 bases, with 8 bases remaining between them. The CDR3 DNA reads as TGTGCCAGCAGTGGGGCTCTAACAGATACGCAGTATTTT. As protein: CASSGALTDTQYF.

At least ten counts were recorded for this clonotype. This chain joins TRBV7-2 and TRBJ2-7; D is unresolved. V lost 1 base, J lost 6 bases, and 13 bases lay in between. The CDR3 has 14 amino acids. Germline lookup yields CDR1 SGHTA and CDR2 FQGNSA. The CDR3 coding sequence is TGTGCCAGCAGCTTAGTGCCGGGTCCGGGCGAGCAGTACTTC. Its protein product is CASSLVPGPGEQYF.

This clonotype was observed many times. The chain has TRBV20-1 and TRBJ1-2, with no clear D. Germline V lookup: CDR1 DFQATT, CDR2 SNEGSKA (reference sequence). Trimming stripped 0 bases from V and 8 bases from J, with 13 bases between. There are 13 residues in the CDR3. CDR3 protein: CSARDGGIGGYTF. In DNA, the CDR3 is TGCAGTGCTAGAGATGGAGGGATCGGGGGCTACACCTTC.

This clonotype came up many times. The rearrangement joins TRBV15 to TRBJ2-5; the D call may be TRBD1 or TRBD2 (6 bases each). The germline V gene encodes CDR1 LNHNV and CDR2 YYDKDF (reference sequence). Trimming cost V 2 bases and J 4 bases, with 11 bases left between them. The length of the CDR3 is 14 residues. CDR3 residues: CATSRIRGGETQYF. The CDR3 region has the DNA TGTGCCACCAGCAGAATCAGGGGAGGAGAGACCCAGTACTTC.

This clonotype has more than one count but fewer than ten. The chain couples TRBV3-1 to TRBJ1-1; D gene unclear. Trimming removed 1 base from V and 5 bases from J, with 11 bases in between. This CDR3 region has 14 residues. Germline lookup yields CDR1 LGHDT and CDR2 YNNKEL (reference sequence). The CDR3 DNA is TGTGCCAGCAGCCAAGTATCGGGGAGGACTGAAGCTTTCTTT. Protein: CASSQVSGRTEAFF.

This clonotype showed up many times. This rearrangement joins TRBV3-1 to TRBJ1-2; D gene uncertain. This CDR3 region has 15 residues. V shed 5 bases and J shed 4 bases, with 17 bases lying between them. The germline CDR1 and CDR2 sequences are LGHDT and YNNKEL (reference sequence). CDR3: CASSTTAQSLYGYTF. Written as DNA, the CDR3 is TGTGCCAGCAGCACTACAGCCCAGTCCCTCTATGGCTACACCTTC.